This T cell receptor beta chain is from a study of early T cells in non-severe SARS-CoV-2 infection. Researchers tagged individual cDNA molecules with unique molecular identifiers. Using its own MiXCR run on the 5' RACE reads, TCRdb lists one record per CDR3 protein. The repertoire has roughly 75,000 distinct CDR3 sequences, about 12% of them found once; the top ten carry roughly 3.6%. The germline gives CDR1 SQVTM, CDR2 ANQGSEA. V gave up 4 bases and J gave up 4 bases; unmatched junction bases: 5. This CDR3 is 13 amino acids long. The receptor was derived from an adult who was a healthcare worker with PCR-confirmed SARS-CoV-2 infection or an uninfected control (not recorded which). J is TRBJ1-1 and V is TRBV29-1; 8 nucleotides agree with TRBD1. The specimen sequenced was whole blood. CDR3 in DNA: TGCAGCGTTGTAGGCAGGGGGCTCACTGAAGCTTTCTTT. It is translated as CSVVGRGLTEAFF.